One and the same sample provided the 24 T cell receptor beta chains below, sequenced in a study of T cells after yellow fever vaccination. Each CDR3 protein is one row after TCRdb ran MiXCR on the 5' RACE reads. The sample carries 60,000 or so distinct CDR3 sequences, 7.1% recorded once. The sequencing used CD8+ T cells sorted from PBMCs, collected on the day of the first yellow fever vaccination. These receptors came from a man between 18 and 29 years old who received the YFV17D yellow fever vaccine.

This clonotype was detected many times. This chain uses TRBV7-9 with TRBJ2-7, with D maybe TRBD1 (6 bases). CDR1 is SEHNR, CDR2 FQNEAQ, per germline (reference sequence). The CDR3 contains 16 residues. The ends were cut back, 5 bases at V and 3 bases at J, with 20 bases in the middle. The CDR3 loop reads CASSRPRGLQGYEQYF. The CDR3, as DNA: TGTGCCAGCAGCCGCCCGAGGGGGTTACAGGGCTACGAGCAGTACTTC.

This clonotype came up many times. The chain combines TRBV27 with TRBJ2-7; possibly TRBD1 for D (6 bases). From germline, CDR1 is MNHEY and CDR2 SMNVEV (reference sequence). This CDR3 has 13 amino acids. Trimming stripped 8 bases from V and 0 bases from J, with 11 bases between. DNA for the CDR3: TGTGCCAGCTATAAACAGGGCTCCTACGAGCAGTACTTC. It yields the protein CASYKQGSYEQYF.

This clonotype was observed at least ten times. This chain links TRBV25-1 with TRBJ2-1; 8 bases are a match to TRBD1. Germline-derived CDR1 and CDR2 are MGHDK and SYGVNS. CDR3 length equals 15 residues. J lost 4 bases, V lost 11 bases, and 13 bases had no gene match. The CDR3 loop reads CAEGRRDRIYNEQFF. CDR3 bases: TGTGCCGAGGGGAGGCGGGACAGGATATACAATGAGCAGTTCTTC.

In this sample, this clonotype turned up a few times. The chain has TRBV7-8 and TRBJ1-1; D unclear. CDR1 and CDR2 (germline): SGHVS, FQNEAQ. The CDR3 is 13 residues long. With 5 bases removed from V and 3 bases from J, the gap between germline ends came to 10 bases. CDR3 DNA sequence: TGTGCCAGCAGCCAGCGACAAGACACTGAAGCTTTCTTT. It translates to CASSQRQDTEAFF. Supplemented by reference TRBV7-8 and TRBJ1-1, the full variable domain reads GAGVSQSPRYKVAKRGQDVALRCDPISGHVSLFWYQQALGQGPEFLTYFQNEAQLDKSGLPSDRFFAERPEGSVSTLKIQRTQQEDSAVYLCASSQRQDTEAFFGQGTRLTVV.

The rearrangement uses TRBV6-1 and TRBJ2-7, with 12 nucleotides matching TRBD1. Germline CDR1 is MNHNS and CDR2 is SASEGT. The V segment lost 1 base and the J segment 7 bases; nucleotides outside the gene matches: 8. This CDR3 is 16 amino acids long. CDR3: CASSEDVGTGGFEQYV. The CDR3 DNA follows: TGTGCCAGCAGTGAAGACGTGGGGACAGGGGGCTTTGAGCAGTACGTC.

This clonotype was picked up many times. The chain carries TRBV6-5 and TRBJ1-1; a possible D gene is TRBD1 (5 bases). Trimming removed 0 bases from V and 4 bases from J, with 9 bases in between. The V gene's germline CDR1 is MNHEY and CDR2 SVGAGI. The CDR3 loop spans 14 amino acids. CDR3 sequence reads: CASSYSTGVTEAFF. Here the CDR3 DNA reads TGTGCCAGCAGTTACTCGACGGGGGTCACTGAAGCTTTCTTT.

This clonotype was counted between two and nine times. The chain couples TRBV4-1 to TRBJ2-1, with TRBD2 identical over 7 bases. This CDR3 has 15 residues. The germline gives CDR1 MGHRA, CDR2 YSYEKL. V lost 8 bases and J lost 5; bases outside the gene matches: 12. This CDR3 is CASSRQAGSNNEQFF. The CDR3 DNA follows: TGCGCCAGCTCCCGCCAAGCGGGGTCAAACAATGAGCAGTTCTTC.

This clonotype was counted at least ten times. This sequence joins TRBV5-1 and TRBJ2-7; a possible D gene is TRBD1 (5 bases). The CDR3 runs to 13 residues. The germline CDR1 and CDR2 sequences are SGHRS and YFSETQ. Trimming cost V 3 bases and J 3 bases, with 10 bases left between them. The CDR3 nucleotides are TGCGCCAGCAGCTCGGAAGACAGCTACGAGCAGTACTTC. Amino acids: CASSSEDSYEQYF.

This clonotype was detected ten times or more. This sequence joins TRBV4-1 and TRBJ1-1; 8 bases are a match to TRBD1. Looked up from germline, CDR1 is MGHRA and CDR2 is YSYEKL. The CDR3 extends over 15 amino acids. J lost 3 bases, V lost 0 bases, and 3 bases had no gene match. CDR3 in amino acids: CASSQDRQGYTEAFF. The CDR3, as DNA: TGCGCCAGCAGCCAAGATCGACAGGGGTACACTGAAGCTTTCTTT.

The chain joins TRBV10-2 to TRBJ2-4; no definite D call. Germline CDR1 and CDR2: WSHSY and SAAADI. The CDR3 has 11 amino acids. V was clipped by 10 bases and J by 7 bases, with 11 bases between them. CDR3 coding DNA: TGCGCCACTCGAACCGGGAACATTCAGTACTTC. Translating it yields CATRTGNIQYF.

This clonotype was seen more than once but under ten times. V usage is TRBV5-1 and J usage is TRBJ2-7; no firm D call. Germline V gene lookup returns CDR1 SGHRS and CDR2 YFSETQ. This CDR3 region has 13 residues. V was trimmed by 1 base and J by 3 bases, leaving 8 bases between them. CDR3 sequence reads: CASSLSPNYEQYF. The CDR3 DNA reads TGCGCCAGCAGCTTGTCACCAAACTACGAGCAGTACTTC.

This clonotype occurred a few times. CDR3 DNA sequence: TGTGCCAGCAGCAGGGCGAACACTGAAGCTTTCTTT. Protein product: CASSRANTEAFF. The chain carries TRBV7-9 and TRBJ1-1; D remains ambiguous. CDR1 is SEHNR, CDR2 FQNEAQ, per germline (reference sequence). This CDR3 spans 12 amino acids. The V gene lost 5 bases and the J gene lost 1 base, with 5 bases spanning the gap.

This sequence joins TRBV12-5 and TRBJ2-5; 10 bases are shared with TRBD1. This CDR3 contains 17 residues. The junction had 15 bases not matched to a gene; V was cut back by 6 bases and J by 5 bases. In germline, CDR1 is LGHNT, CDR2 FRNRAP. CDR3 amino acids: CASGRPPGQGGVETQYF. The CDR3 region has the DNA TGTGCTAGTGGCCGACCTCCAGGACAGGGGGGTGTGGAGACCCAGTACTTC.

At least ten counts were recorded for this clonotype. The V and J genes are TRBV7-9 and TRBJ2-7; TRBD1 agrees at 7 bases. Losses at the gene ends were 4 bases for V and 3 bases for J; bases not matched to a gene: 6. Germline V CDR1 and CDR2: SEHNR, FQNEAQ (reference sequence). The CDR3 loop spans 14 amino acids. CDR3 bases: TGTGCCAGCAGCTCCGGGACAGAAAGCTACGAGCAGTACTTC. The encoded protein is CASSSGTESYEQYF. Combining the CDR3 with reference TRBV7-9 and TRBJ2-7 gives the whole variable domain DTGVSQNPRHKITKRGQNVTFRCDPISEHNRLYWYRQTLGQGPEFLTYFQNEAQLEKSRLLSDRFSAERPKGSFSTLEIQRTEQGDSAMYLCASSSGTESYEQYFGPGTRLTVT.

This clonotype has only a few counts. This chain uses TRBV4-1 with TRBJ2-7; tentatively, D is TRBD1 (6 bases). The ends were cut back, 0 bases at V and 1 base at J, with 10 bases in the middle. Per germline, CDR1 MGHRA and CDR2 YSYEKL. The CDR3 extends over 15 amino acids. The CDR3 nucleotides are TGCGCCAGCAGCCAAGAGGGCAGGGGATCCTACGAGCAGTACGTC. Amino acid sequence: CASSQEGRGSYEQYV.

The chain uses TRBV12-3 or TRBV12-4 and TRBJ1-2, with 10 bases aligning to TRBD1. The junction had 9 bases not matched to a gene; V was cut back by 2 bases and J by 6 bases. The CDR3 covers 16 residues. The CDR3 loop is CASSLSSGTGVDGYTF. The CDR3 DNA reads as TGTGCCAGCAGTTTAAGCTCCGGGACAGGGGTGGATGGCTACACCTTC.

Many counts were recorded for this clonotype. J is TRBJ1-1 and V is TRBV4-3; TRBD1 matches 7 bases. From germline, CDR1 is LGHNA and CDR2 YSLEER. The CDR3 loop spans 16 amino acids. The ends lost 1 base at V and 4 bases at J; junction bases unmatched: 9. CDR3 in amino acids: CASSQVWTGEGTEAFF. The CDR3 DNA reads as TGCGCCAGCAGCCAAGTATGGACAGGCGAGGGCACTGAAGCTTTCTTT.

This sequence joins TRBV4-3 and TRBJ1-1, with TRBD1 as a possible D gene (5 bases). This CDR3 has 14 amino acids. CDR1 LGHNA and CDR2 YSLEER come from the germline V gene. V lost 0 bases and J lost 10, with 15 bases in between. CDR3 DNA: TGCGCCAGCAGCCAAGATCTAGGGGCCACGGGAGCTTTCTTT. It is translated as CASSQDLGATGAFF.

The chain is built from TRBV20-1 and TRBJ2-1; TRBD2 aligns across 9 bases. Germline values: CDR1 DFQATT, CDR2 SNEGSKA (reference sequence). Trimming took 1 base from V and 0 from J; bases not matched to a gene: 19. The CDR3 is 21 amino acids. CDR3 nucleotides: TGCAGTGCTAGAGTTAAAAACCTAGCGGGGCGCATATATTTCTCCTACAATGAGCAGTTCTTC. Amino acids: CSARVKNLAGRIYFSYNEQFF.

This clonotype was counted ten times or more. This rearrangement joins TRBV7-6 to TRBJ2-7; 9 positions agree with TRBD1. Looked up from germline, CDR1 is SGHVS and CDR2 is FNYEAQ. With 5 bases clipped from V and 4 bases from J, the junction kept 15 bases outside the gene matches. This CDR3 comprises 17 residues. The CDR3 DNA reads as TGTGCCAGCAGCGCGGCCCGCGGACAGGGGATCTATTACGAGCAGTACTTC. Amino acids: CASSAARGQGIYYEQYF. Supplemented by reference TRBV7-6 and TRBJ2-7, the full variable domain reads GAGVSQSPRYKVTKRGQDVALRCDPISGHVSLYWYRQALGQGPEFLTYFNYEAQQDKSGLPNDRFSAERPEGSISTLTIQRTEQRDSAMYRCASSAARGQGIYYEQYFGPGTRLTVT.

This clonotype was counted at least ten times. This chain links TRBV28 with TRBJ2-4; tentatively, D is TRBD1 (5 bases). Between the trimmed V and J ends, which lost 1 base and 1 base, there was a span of 11 bases. CDR3 length: 16 residues. Germline CDR1 MDHEN, CDR2 SYDVKM. The CDR3 sequence: CASSLLGVGAKNIQYF. The CDR3 DNA reads as TGTGCCAGCAGTTTATTAGGGGTTGGGGCCAAAAACATTCAGTACTTC.

This clonotype was recorded at least ten times. The chain joins TRBV5-1 to TRBJ1-2; 7 bases fit TRBD1. The CDR3 covers 16 residues. In germline, CDR1 is SGHRS, CDR2 YFSETQ. V was clipped by 3 bases and J by 4 bases; unmatched bases: 12. The CDR3 here is CASSSSGTETLYGYTF. The CDR3 DNA reads TGCGCCAGCAGCTCCTCCGGGACAGAAACTCTCTATGGCTACACCTTC.

The chain carries TRBV12-5 and TRBJ1-1; a possible D gene is TRBD1 (6 bases). Germline CDR1 reads LGHNT; CDR2 reads FRNRAP. The CDR3 extends over 17 amino acids. V was shortened by 0 bases and J by 0 bases, with 14 bases between the two germline ends. CDR3 bases: TGTGCTAGTGGTTTGGTTCTCTCGACAGGTATGAACACTGAAGCTTTCTTT. Protein sequence: CASGLVLSTGMNTEAFF.

This clonotype was counted ten times or more. This chain connects TRBV5-1 to TRBJ2-2; D is possibly TRBD2 (5 bases). Germline V CDR1 and CDR2: SGHRS, YFSETQ. The V and J ends lost 1 base and 3 bases respectively, with 7 bases between them. CDR3 length: 14 residues. The chain's CDR3 is CASSLSGYTGELFF. The CDR3 DNA follows: TGCGCCAGCAGCTTGTCGGGGTACACCGGGGAGCTGTTTTTT.